This T cell receptor beta chain was recovered during a study of blood T cells in healthy people across ages. Study conclusions and caveats: Estimated diversity across one million T cells was deemed an underestimate. Getting older went along with TCR beta diversity per million T cells dropping roughly linearly.

This clonotype was seen only once. Its antigen remains unknown. V lost 7 bases to trimming and J lost 0 bases, with 13 bases between them. The CDR3 totals 16 residues. Germline V CDR1 and CDR2: MNHEY, SMNVEV (reference sequence). A second PCR of roughly 7 to 11 cycles used a sample-barcoded 5' primer and a J-beta primer mix. Samples each returned at least 3 million CDR3-containing paired-end reads. In TCRdb, the 5' RACE reads were re-called with MiXCR into one record per CDR3 protein. The repertoire holds hundreds of thousands of distinct CDR3 sequences, with around 50% as singletons. This TCR was recovered from an older man in good health. This chain joins TRBV27 and TRBJ1-6; no firm D call. The sequencing sample was made of blood. The CDR3 region has the DNA TGTGCCAGCACCACCACCCGTTACTCCTATAATTCACCCCTCCACTTT. This codes for CASTTTRYSYNSPLHF.